Included here is one TCR beta chain sequence, with context. These data are taken from a study of blood T cell repertoires in COVID-19. This CDR3 region has 14 residues. Trimming shortened V by 8 bases and J by 5 bases, and 19 bases separated the two germline ends. The germline V gene encodes CDR1 MNHEY and CDR2 SVGAGI. In the original processing: Researchers report that nucleated cell counts were estimated from reference gene primer amplification. The data were produced by immunoSEQ multiplex PCR, yet TCRdb's version contains in-frame clones alone and is incomplete. V, J and clone size are those of that table, while D and trimming were read from the DNA. The sample carries hundreds of thousands of clones, around 90% recorded once.

This clonotype originated in a woman aged 45-65 years who had recovered from COVID-19. The chain links TRBV6-5 to TRBJ2-7; D perhaps matches TRBD2 (6 bases). The sequenced sample was PBMCs or T cells enriched from blood (not recorded which). The CDR3 loop reads CASSFAGFAHEQYF. CDR3 coding DNA: TGTGCCAGCTCCTTCGCGGGATTCGCCCACGAGCAGTACTTC.